This entry lists 24 T cell receptor beta chains sequenced from one sample in a study of blood T cell repertoires in COVID-19. Clones were read by immunoSEQ multiplex PCR, and TCRdb kept only the in-frame ones, dropping some. This table holds over 130,000 clones, around nine tenths found once. The sample comprised peripheral blood. The source is a human donor in a cohort sampled during active COVID-19.

The chain carries TRBV10-2 and TRBJ2-2, with D perhaps TRBD2 (7 bases). This CDR3 has 15 amino acids. V lost 4 bases and J lost 5, with 14 bases in between. Looked up from germline, CDR1 is WSHSY and CDR2 is SAAADI. The CDR3 sequence is CASSVRGRGTGELFF. The CDR3 DNA is TGCGCCAGCAGTGTACGAGGGAGGGGGACCGGGGAGCTGTTTTTT.

The chain recombines TRBV7-3 with TRBJ2-5; 12 positions agree with TRBD2. Unmatched junction bases numbered 2, after V lost 1 base and J lost 2 bases. The CDR3 has 16 amino acids. Germline CDR1 reads SGHTA; CDR2 reads FQGTGA. The CDR3 loop reads CASSLNLAGGQETQYF. DNA for the CDR3: TGTGCCAGCAGCTTAAATCTAGCGGGGGGGCAAGAGACCCAGTACTTC.

J is TRBJ2-1 and V is TRBV5-5; 9 bases are a match to TRBD2. CDR1 is SGHKS and CDR2 is YYEKEE in the germline V gene (reference sequence). The trim removed 4 bases at V and 6 bases at J, leaving 14 bases unmatched. The CDR3 is 17 residues long. The CDR3 DNA follows: TGTGCCAGCAGCCCGGACGTGCGGGGGGGCCTCGGCAATGAGCAGTTCTTC. This translates into CASSPDVRGGLGNEQFF.

V and J are TRBV9 and TRBJ1-1, with a tentative D call TRBD1 (5 bases). CDR1 SGDLS and CDR2 YYNGEE come from the germline V gene. The CDR3 spans 13 residues. Trimming left V 0 bases short and J 3 bases short, with 6 bases between. CDR3 residues: CASSVGGDTEAFF. CDR3 nucleotide sequence: TGTGCCAGCAGCGTAGGGGGGGACACTGAAGCTTTCTTT. The variable domain in full, completed from reference TRBV9 and TRBJ1-1, reads DSGVTQTPKHLITATGQRVTLRCSPRSGDLSVYWYQQSLDQGLQFLIQYYNGEERAKGNILERFSAQQFPDLHSELNLSSLELGDSALYFCASSVGGDTEAFFGQGTRLTVV.

This sequence joins TRBV19 and TRBJ2-7, with D perhaps TRBD2 (6 bases). This CDR3 has 14 amino acids. Trimming left V 6 bases short and J 9 bases short, with 21 bases between. Germline CDR1 and CDR2: LNHDA and SQIVND (reference sequence). Written as DNA, the CDR3 is TGTGCCAGTAGCCCCACGGGAGAGCCTTGGGGGCAGTACTTC. Translation: CASSPTGEPWGQYF. The variable domain in full, completed from reference TRBV19 and TRBJ2-7, reads DGGITQSPKYLFRKEGQNVTLSCEQNLNHDAMYWYRQDPGQGLRLIYYSQIVNDFQKGDIAEGYSVSREKKESFPLTVTSAQKNPTAFYLCASSPTGEPWGQYFGPGTRLTVT.

The chain links TRBV28 to TRBJ1-1, with D perhaps matching TRBD1 (6 bases). Trimming left V 8 bases short and J 7 bases short, with 20 bases between. The V gene's germline CDR1 is MDHEN and CDR2 SYDVKM. The CDR3 length is 14 residues. CDR3 sequence: CASLQLPGDGEAFF. CDR3 nucleotide sequence: TGTGCCAGCCTTCAACTCCCAGGGGATGGTGAAGCTTTCTTT. Full variable domain (rest looked up from reference TRBV28 and TRBJ1-1): DVKVTQSSRYLVKRTGEKVFLECVQDMDHENMFWYRQDPGLGLRLIYFSYDVKMKEKGDIPEGYSVSREKKERFSLILESASTNQTSMYLCASLQLPGDGEAFFGQGTRLTVV.

The chain is built from TRBV5-1 and TRBJ1-6; 12 nucleotides line up with TRBD1. This CDR3 has 15 amino acids. With V trimmed by 5 bases and J by 5 bases, 2 bases remained unmatched. Germline CDR1 is SGHRS and CDR2 is YFSETQ. The DNA of the CDR3 is TGCGCCAGCAGGGGACAGGGGGCCGATAATTCACCCCTCCACTTT. Its translation is CASRGQGADNSPLHF.

This chain connects TRBV29-1 to TRBJ2-1; D unresolved. The CDR3 totals 12 residues. The germline V and J ends were trimmed by 3 bases and 4 bases, with 7 bases remaining between them. Germline V gene data show CDR1 as SQVTM and CDR2 as ANQGSEA. The CDR3 bases are TGCAGCGTTGAGGAGCTTTACAATGAGCAGTTCTTC. Translation: CSVEELYNEQFF.

The chain uses TRBV5-1 and TRBJ2-7; 11 nucleotides agree with TRBD2. Germline V gene data show CDR1 as SGHRS and CDR2 as YFSETQ. V lost 0 bases and J lost 3; bases outside the gene matches: 2. The CDR3 is 15 residues long. Here the CDR3 reads CASSLVGTSGYEQYF. CDR3 DNA: TGCGCCAGCAGCTTGGTTGGGACTAGCGGCTACGAGCAGTACTTC.

V and J are TRBV11-1 and TRBJ2-1; 8 bases align to TRBD2. The CDR3 extends over 15 amino acids. After removal of 1 base from V and 5 bases from J, the junction contained 4 bases not matched to a gene. Looked up from germline, CDR1 is SGHAT and CDR2 is FQDESV (reference sequence). For the CDR3, the DNA is TGTGCCAGCAGCTTAGGCGGGGGGCGAGACAATGAGCAGTTCTTC. Translated: CASSLGGGRDNEQFF.

The chain joins TRBV27 to TRBJ2-1; 7 nucleotides align to TRBD1. Germline V gives CDR1 MNHEY, CDR2 SMNVEV (reference sequence). This CDR3 is built from 16 residues. The V and J ends lost 4 bases and 4 bases, in that order; junction bases with no gene match: 10. In DNA form, the CDR3 reads TGTGCCAGCAGTTACTCTCGGGACAGCCAATACAATGAGCAGTTCTTC. Translation gives CASSYSRDSQYNEQFF.

This chain uses TRBV4-1 with TRBJ2-7; 8 bases fit TRBD1. Germline-derived CDR1 and CDR2 are MGHRA and YSYEKL. After removal of 0 bases from V and 2 bases from J, the junction contained 9 bases not matched to a gene. CDR3 size: 17 residues. The CDR3 DNA sequence: TGCGCCAGCAGCCAAGAGAGGGGCAGGGGGCTGGCCTACGAGCAGTACTTC. This translates into CASSQERGRGLAYEQYF.

In regard to this clone: Distinct nucleotide sequences in the sample also encode this CDR3. The chain joins TRBV28 to TRBJ2-7; D is ambiguous. The CDR3 runs 10 residues. With 4 bases removed from V and 6 bases from J, the gap between germline ends came to 4 bases. Germline V gene data show CDR1 as MDHEN and CDR2 as SYDVKM. The CDR3, as DNA: TGTGCCAGCAGTTCCCGCGAGCAGTACTTC. Translation gives CASSSREQYF. The full variable domain, rest sourced from reference TRBV28 and TRBJ2-7, is DVKVTQSSRYLVKRTGEKVFLECVQDMDHENMFWYRQDPGLGLRLIYFSYDVKMKEKGDIPEGYSVSREKKERFSLILESASTNQTSMYLCASSSREQYFGPGTRLTVT.

The chain employs TRBV6-1 and TRBJ2-7, with 11 bases that match TRBD1. The V and J ends lost 3 bases and 3 bases, in that order; junction bases with no gene match: 4. This CDR3 is 15 amino acids long. Germline V gene sequence: CDR1 MNHNS, CDR2 SASEGT. CDR3 sequence reads: CASSDGQGAFYEQYF. In nucleotides, the CDR3 is TGTGCCAGCAGTGACGGACAGGGGGCGTTCTACGAGCAGTACTTC.

This clone was detected once. The chain combines TRBV27 with TRBJ1-1, with 10 nucleotides matching TRBD1. The germline V gene has CDR1 MNHEY and CDR2 SMNVEV (reference sequence). J gave up 6 bases and V 3 bases, and 7 bases lay outside the gene matches. The CDR3 spans 15 residues. The CDR3 reads CASSLRQGAFAEAFF. CDR3 DNA: TGTGCCAGCAGTTTGCGACAGGGGGCGTTCGCTGAAGCTTTCTTT.

This chain joins TRBV1 and TRBJ2-6; the table calls TRBD2, which could not be checked here. TRBV1 is classified as a pseudogene. CDR3 length: 20 residues. This CDR3 is CTSSQDVGERIFSGANVLTF. The CDR3 DNA reads TGCACCAGCAGCCAAGATGTTGGGGAGCGGATATTTTCTGGGGCCAACGTCCTGACTTTC.

The chain carries TRBV28 and TRBJ1-5; no clear D gene. V was clipped by 1 base and J by 1 base, with 14 bases between them. CDR1 and CDR2 (germline): MDHEN, SYDVKM. The CDR3 runs 17 residues. DNA for the CDR3: TGTGCCAGCAGTTTATTGGAGCAGATCAAAAGCAATCAGCCCCAGCATTTT. Protein: CASSLLEQIKSNQPQHF.

A single count supports this clone. The chain employs TRBV28 and TRBJ1-3; 9 bases are shared with TRBD1. The germline V gene has CDR1 MDHEN and CDR2 SYDVKM. The CDR3 is 16 amino acids. The trim removed 1 base at V and 3 bases at J, leaving 4 bases unmatched. For the CDR3, the DNA is TGTGCCAGCAGTTTATACGGGACAGGGCTTGGAAACACCATATATTTT. Translating gives CASSLYGTGLGNTIYF. The entire variable domain, with the rest obtained from reference TRBV28 and TRBJ1-3, is as follows: DVKVTQSSRYLVKRTGEKVFLECVQDMDHENMFWYRQDPGLGLRLIYFSYDVKMKEKGDIPEGYSVSREKKERFSLILESASTNQTSMYLCASSLYGTGLGNTIYFGEGSWLTVV.

The rearrangement links TRBV6-2 or TRBV6-3 to TRBJ2-7; 7 positions match TRBD1. Trimming took 0 bases from V and 1 from J; bases not matched to a gene: 6. Germline assignment: CDR1 MNHEY and CDR2 SVGEGT. The CDR3 loop spans 16 amino acids. CDR3 sequence reads: CASSYSWDRQSYEQYF. CDR3 in DNA: TGTGCCAGCAGTTACTCTTGGGACAGACAGTCCTACGAGCAGTACTTC.

The chain combines TRBV27 with TRBJ2-7; possibly TRBD2 for D (5 bases). Germline CDR1 MNHEY, CDR2 SMNVEV (reference sequence). The length of the CDR3 is 15 residues. The germline V and J ends were trimmed by 3 bases and 3 bases, with 15 bases remaining between them. The CDR3 DNA reads as TGTGCCAGCAGTTTTACCGCCGGGAACCACTACGAGCAGTACTTC. It codes for CASSFTAGNHYEQYF.

The rearrangement links TRBV3-1 (or the pseudogene TRBV3-2) to TRBJ2-7; TRBD2 might be the D (6 bases). The CDR3 covers 15 residues. The germline V gene encodes CDR1 LGHDT and CDR2 YNNKEL (reference sequence). V was clipped by 4 bases and J by 2 bases, with 15 bases between them. Here the CDR3 reads CASSPWAGPTYEQYF. The DNA for the CDR3 is TGTGCCAGCAGCCCCTGGGCGGGGCCTACCTACGAGCAGTACTTC.

V is TRBV28 and J is TRBJ1-2; 7 bases are a match to TRBD1. Germline-derived CDR1 and CDR2 are MDHEN and SYDVKM. The ends lost 6 bases at V and 4 bases at J; junction bases unmatched: 8. This CDR3 region has 14 residues. The CDR3 DNA is TGTGCCAGCAGGTACAGGGGCCTTGGCTATGGCTACACCTTC. It encodes CASRYRGLGYGYTF.

This chain joins TRBV4-1 and TRBJ1-5, with TRBD1 matching over 7 bases. CDR1 and CDR2 (germline): MGHRA, YSYEKL. The CDR3 has 15 amino acids. V trimming: 3 bases; J trimming: 2 bases; junction bases outside the gene matches: 4. Here the CDR3 DNA reads TGCGCCAGCAGCCACCCCGGGACAGGCAATCAGCCCCAGCATTTT. Its protein is CASSHPGTGNQPQHF.

This clone was counted once. V is TRBV30 and J is TRBJ1-2; 8 bases line up with TRBD1. The CDR3 extends over 11 amino acids. Germline V lookup: CDR1 GTSNPN, CDR2 SVGIG (reference sequence). The V and J ends lost 7 bases and 8 bases, in that order; junction bases with no gene match: 6. For the CDR3, the DNA is TGTGCCTACGACAGGGGAGGGGGCTACACCTTC. This translates into CAYDRGGGYTF.